This note documents a single T cell receptor beta chain sequence. The data were taken from a study of blood T cell repertoires in COVID-19. Authors' methods: Researchers report that nucleated cell counts were estimated from reference gene primer amplification. Data came from immunoSEQ multiplex PCR; TCRdb stores just in-frame clones and leaves some out. D and trimming come from the DNA, and the V and J calls and clone size come from that table. The table lists about 97,000 clones, about 78% of them singletons. This receptor was obtained from a man aged 60 to 75 with active or convalescent COVID-19. Sequencing was done on a sample of peripheral blood.

CDR3 bases: TGTGCCAGCTCACCACCGGGACAGGGGAATCAGCCCCAGCATTTT. Translated, it gives CASSPPGQGNQPQHF. The chain joins TRBV18 to TRBJ1-5; 10 bases map to TRBD1. There are 15 residues in the CDR3. V shed 0 bases, J shed 4 bases, and the junction held 0 bases outside the gene matches. CDR1 KGHSH and CDR2 LQKENI come from the germline V gene.